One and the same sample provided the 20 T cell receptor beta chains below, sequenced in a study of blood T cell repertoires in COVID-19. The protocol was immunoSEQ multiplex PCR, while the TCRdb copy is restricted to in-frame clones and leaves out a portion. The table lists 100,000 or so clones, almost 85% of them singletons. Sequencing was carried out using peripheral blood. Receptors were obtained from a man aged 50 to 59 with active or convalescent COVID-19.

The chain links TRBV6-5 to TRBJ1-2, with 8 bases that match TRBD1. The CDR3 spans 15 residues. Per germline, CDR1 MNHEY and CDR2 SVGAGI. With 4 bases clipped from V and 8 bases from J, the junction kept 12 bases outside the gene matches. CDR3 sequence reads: CASSSRTGLGRGYTF. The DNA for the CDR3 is TGTGCCAGCAGTTCCCGGACAGGGCTAGGTAGGGGCTACACCTTC.

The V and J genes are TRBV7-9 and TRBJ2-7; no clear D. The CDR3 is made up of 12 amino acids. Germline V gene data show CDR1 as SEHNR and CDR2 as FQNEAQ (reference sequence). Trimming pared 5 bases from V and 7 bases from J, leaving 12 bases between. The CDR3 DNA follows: TGTGCCAGCAGCGTACAGCTTGAGGAGCAGTACGTC. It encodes CASSVQLEEQYV.

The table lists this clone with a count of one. As DNA, the CDR3 is TGTGCCACCAGCATGGGGGGTTCCGGAAACACCATATATTTT. Translation: CATSMGGSGNTIYF. The chain carries TRBV15 and TRBJ1-3; D possibly corresponds to TRBD1 (5 bases). Germline CDR1 is LNHNV and CDR2 is YYDKDF (reference sequence). Trimming stripped 4 bases from V and 4 bases from J, with 11 bases between. The CDR3 extends over 14 amino acids. The full variable domain, its missing parts supplied by reference TRBV15 and TRBJ1-3, is DAMVIQNPRYQVTQFGKPVTLSCSQTLNHNVMYWYQQKSSQAPKLLFHYYDKDFNNEADTPDNFQSRRPNTSFCFLDIRSPGLGDTAMYLCATSMGGSGNTIYFGEGSWLTVV.

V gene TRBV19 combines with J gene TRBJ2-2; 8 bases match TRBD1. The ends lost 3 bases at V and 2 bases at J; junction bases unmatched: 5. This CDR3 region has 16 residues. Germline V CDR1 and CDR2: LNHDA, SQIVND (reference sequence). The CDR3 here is CASSIAAGGNTGELFF. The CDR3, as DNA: TGTGCCAGTAGTATTGCGGCAGGGGGCAACACCGGGGAGCTGTTTTTT.

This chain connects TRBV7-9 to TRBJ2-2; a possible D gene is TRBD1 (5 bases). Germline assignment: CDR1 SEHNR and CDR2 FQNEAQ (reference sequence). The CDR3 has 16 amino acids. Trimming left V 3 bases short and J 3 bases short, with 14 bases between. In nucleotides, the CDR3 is TGTGCCAGCAGCTTCAAATTGACAGTACACACCGGGGAGCTGTTTTTT. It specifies CASSFKLTVHTGELFF.

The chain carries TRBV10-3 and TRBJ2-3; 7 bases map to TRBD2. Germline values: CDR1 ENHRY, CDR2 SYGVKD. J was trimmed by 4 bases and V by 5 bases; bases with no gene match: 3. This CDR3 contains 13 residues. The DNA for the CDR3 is TGTGCCATCAGTAGCGGGGCAGCAGATACGCAGTATTTT. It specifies CAISSGAADTQYF.

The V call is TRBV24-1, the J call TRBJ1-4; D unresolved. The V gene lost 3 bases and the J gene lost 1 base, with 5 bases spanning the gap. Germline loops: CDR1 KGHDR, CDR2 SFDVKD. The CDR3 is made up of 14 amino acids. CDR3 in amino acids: CATSDTGTNEKLFF. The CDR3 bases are TGTGCCACCAGTGATACTGGAACTAATGAAAAACTGTTTTTT.

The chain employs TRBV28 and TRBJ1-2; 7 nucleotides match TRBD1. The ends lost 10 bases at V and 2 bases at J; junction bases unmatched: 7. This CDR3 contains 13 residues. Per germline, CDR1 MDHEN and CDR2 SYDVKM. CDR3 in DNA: TGTGCCACCGAGGGACAGAACAACTATGGCTACACCTTC. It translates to CATEGQNNYGYTF.

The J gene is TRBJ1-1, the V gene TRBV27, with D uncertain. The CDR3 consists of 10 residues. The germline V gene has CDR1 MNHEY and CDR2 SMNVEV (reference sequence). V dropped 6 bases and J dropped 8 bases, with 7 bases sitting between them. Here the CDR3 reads CASRGGEAFF. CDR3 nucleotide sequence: TGTGCCAGCAGGGGAGGAGAAGCTTTCTTT.

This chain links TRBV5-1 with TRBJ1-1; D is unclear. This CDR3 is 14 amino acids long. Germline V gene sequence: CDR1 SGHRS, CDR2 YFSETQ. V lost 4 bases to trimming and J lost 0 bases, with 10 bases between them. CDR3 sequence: CASSPLGLNTEAFF. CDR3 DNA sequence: TGCGCCAGCAGCCCTCTCGGGTTGAACACTGAAGCTTTCTTT.

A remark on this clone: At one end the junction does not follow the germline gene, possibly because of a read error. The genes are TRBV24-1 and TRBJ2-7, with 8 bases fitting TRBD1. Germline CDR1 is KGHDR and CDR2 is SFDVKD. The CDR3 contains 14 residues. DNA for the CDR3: TGTGCCGCCAGTGACGCGCAGGGGGCAGACGAGCAGTACTTC. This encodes CAASDAQGADEQYF.

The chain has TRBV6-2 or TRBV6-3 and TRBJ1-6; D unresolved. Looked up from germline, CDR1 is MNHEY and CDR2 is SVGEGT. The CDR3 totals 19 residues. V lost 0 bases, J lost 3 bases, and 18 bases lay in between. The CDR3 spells CASSYSTFLTGDYNSPLHF. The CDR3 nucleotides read TGTGCCAGCAGTTACTCGACCTTCCTAACCGGGGACTATAATTCACCCCTCCACTTT.

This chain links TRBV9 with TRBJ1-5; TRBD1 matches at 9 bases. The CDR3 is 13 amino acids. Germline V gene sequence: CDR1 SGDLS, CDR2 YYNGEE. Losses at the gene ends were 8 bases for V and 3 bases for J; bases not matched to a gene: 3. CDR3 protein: CASGQGSNQPQHF. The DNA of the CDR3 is TGTGCCAGTGGACAGGGGTCCAATCAGCCCCAGCATTTT.

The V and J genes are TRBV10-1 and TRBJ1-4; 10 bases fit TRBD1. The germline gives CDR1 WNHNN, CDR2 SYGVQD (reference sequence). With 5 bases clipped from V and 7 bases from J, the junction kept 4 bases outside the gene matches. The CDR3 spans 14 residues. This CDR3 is CASSTGQGPEKLFF. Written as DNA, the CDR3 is TGCGCCAGCAGTACGGGACAGGGGCCTGAAAAACTGTTTTTT.

CDR3 region: CASSLEGVPGSNYGYTF. Here the CDR3 DNA reads TGCGCCAGCAGCTTGGAAGGGGTCCCAGGTTCTAACTATGGCTACACCTTC. The chain employs TRBV5-1 and TRBJ1-2, with TRBD1 as a possible D gene (5 bases). The germline CDR1 and CDR2 sequences are SGHRS and YFSETQ. V was pared by 0 bases and J by 0 bases, with 15 bases between. The CDR3 has 17 residues. The entire variable domain, with the rest obtained from reference TRBV5-1 and TRBJ1-2, is as follows: KAGVTQTPRYLIKTRGQQVTLSCSPISGHRSVSWYQQTPGQGLQFLFEYFSETQRNKGNFPGRFSGRQFSNSRSEMNVSTLELGDSALYLCASSLEGVPGSNYGYTFGSGTRLTVV.

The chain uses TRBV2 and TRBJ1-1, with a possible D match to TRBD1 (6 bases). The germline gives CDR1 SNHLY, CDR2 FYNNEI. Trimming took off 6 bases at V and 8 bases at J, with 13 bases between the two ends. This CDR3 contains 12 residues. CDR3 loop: CASRTTGNEAFF. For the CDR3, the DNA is TGTGCCAGCAGAACAACAGGGAACGAAGCTTTCTTT.

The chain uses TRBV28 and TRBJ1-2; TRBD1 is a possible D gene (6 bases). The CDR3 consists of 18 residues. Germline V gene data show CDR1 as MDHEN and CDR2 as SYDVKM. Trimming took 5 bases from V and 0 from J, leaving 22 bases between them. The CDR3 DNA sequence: TGTGCCAGCAGTCTTCACCCGATGGGGGCATCCTCTAACTATGGCTACACCTTC. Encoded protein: CASSLHPMGASSNYGYTF.

The CDR3 DNA is TGCGCCAGCAGCTTGGCCGGGGGACCCATGAACACTGAAGCTTTCTTT. This codes for CASSLAGGPMNTEAFF. The chain couples TRBV5-1 to TRBJ1-1, with D possibly TRBD1 on 5 matching bases. Germline loops: CDR1 SGHRS, CDR2 YFSETQ. The CDR3 has 16 residues. The V end lost 0 bases, the J end lost 0 bases, and 12 bases lay between the germline ends.

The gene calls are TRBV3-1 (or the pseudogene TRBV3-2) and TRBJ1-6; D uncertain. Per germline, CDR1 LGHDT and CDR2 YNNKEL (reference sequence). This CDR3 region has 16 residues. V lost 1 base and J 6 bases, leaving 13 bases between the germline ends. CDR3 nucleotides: TGTGCCAGCAGCCAAGGAGGCCCAGGACTTAATTCACCCCTCCACTTT. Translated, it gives CASSQGGPGLNSPLHF.

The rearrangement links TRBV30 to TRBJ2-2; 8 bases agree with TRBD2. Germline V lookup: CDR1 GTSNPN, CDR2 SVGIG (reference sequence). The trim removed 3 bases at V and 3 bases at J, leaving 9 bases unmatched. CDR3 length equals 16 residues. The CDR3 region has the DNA TGTGCCTGGAGGACCTTTTTCGGGGGGGACACCGGGGAGCTGTTTTTT. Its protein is CAWRTFFGGDTGELFF.